Presented here are 18 T cell receptor beta chains from one specimen sequenced in a study of blood T cell repertoires in COVID-19. Data came from immunoSEQ multiplex PCR; TCRdb stores just in-frame clones and leaves some out. The sample includes 150,000 or so clones, under 85% seen only once; the top ten take 0.55% to 0.75%. Sequenced input: peripheral blood. These receptors originate from a man in his 60s with COVID-19, enrolled during active disease.

As for this clone: The same CDR3 also results from other DNA sequences found in this sample. The chain links TRBV3-1 (or the pseudogene TRBV3-2) to TRBJ2-1; D uncertain. The CDR3 length is 15 residues. Between the trimmed V and J ends, which lost 1 base and 5 bases, there was a span of 12 bases. CDR1 is LGHDT, CDR2 YNNKEL, per germline (reference sequence). In DNA form, the CDR3 reads TGTGCCAGCAGCCAAGTCGGTCTAGTAAACAATGAGCAGTTCTTC. Residues: CASSQVGLVNNEQFF.

The chain recombines TRBV9 with TRBJ2-1; 7 bases line up with TRBD2. In germline, CDR1 is SGDLS, CDR2 YYNGEE. The CDR3 covers 15 residues. The V segment lost 0 bases and the J segment 4 bases; nucleotides outside the gene matches: 4. This chain's CDR3 is CASSVAGTNYNEQFF. As DNA, the CDR3 is TGTGCCAGCAGCGTAGCTGGGACTAATTACAATGAGCAGTTCTTC.

The chain employs TRBV11-3 and TRBJ2-7, with D perhaps matching TRBD1 (6 bases). V gave up 5 bases and J gave up 0 bases, with 14 bases separating them. The germline gives CDR1 SGHNT, CDR2 YENEEA. This CDR3 is built from 15 residues. The CDR3 DNA sequence: TGTGCCAGCAGCAGAGTAGGACAGCGCTCCTACGAGCAGTACTTC. Translated, it gives CASSRVGQRSYEQYF.

The chain combines TRBV6-5 with TRBJ2-7; 11 bases are a match to TRBD1. The trim removed 4 bases at V and 1 base at J, leaving 3 bases unmatched. The CDR3 contains 15 residues. The germline CDR1 and CDR2 sequences are MNHEY and SVGAGI. The CDR3 bases are TGTGCCAGCAGTTCTGGGACAGGGGGGTCCTACGAGCAGTACTTC. It yields the protein CASSSGTGGSYEQYF.

The chain couples TRBV20-1 to TRBJ1-5; no firm D call. With 3 bases removed from V and 3 bases from J, the gap between germline ends came to 9 bases. Germline loops: CDR1 DFQATT, CDR2 SNEGSKA (reference sequence). This CDR3 comprises 13 residues. The CDR3 DNA follows: TGCAGTGCTAGTGGGCAGTTCAATCAGCCCCAGCATTTT. It yields the protein CSASGQFNQPQHF.

This chain connects TRBV28 to TRBJ1-3, with a possible D match to TRBD1 (5 bases). The CDR3 sequence is 14 residues long. From germline, CDR1 is MDHEN and CDR2 SYDVKM. With 4 bases removed from V and 3 bases from J, the gap between germline ends came to 10 bases. The CDR3 coding sequence is TGTGCCAGCAGTTCTCCAGGGATTGGAAACACCATATATTTT. This translates into CASSSPGIGNTIYF.

This sequence joins TRBV30 and TRBJ1-1, with a possible D match to TRBD1 (6 bases). CDR3 length: 14 amino acids. Trimming removed 3 bases from V and 4 bases from J, with 15 bases in between. Germline V gene lookup returns CDR1 GTSNPN and CDR2 SVGIG (reference sequence). The CDR3 DNA is TGTGCCTGGAGGGATACAGGGAGGGGCACTGAAGCTTTCTTT. As protein: CAWRDTGRGTEAFF.

This chain joins TRBV6-5 and TRBJ1-1; the match to TRBD1 covers 11 bases. Germline V gene lookup returns CDR1 MNHEY and CDR2 SVGAGI. V was clipped by 5 bases and J by 7 bases; unmatched bases: 6. The CDR3 contains 14 residues. Here the CDR3 reads CASSPGQGALEAFF. CDR3 bases: TGTGCCAGCAGTCCCGGACAGGGGGCACTTGAAGCTTTCTTT.

This clone has only one observation. An end of the junction differs from the germline gene, which may be a read error. The rearrangement links TRBV28 to TRBJ1-6; 8 bases are shared with TRBD1. The CDR3 covers 11 residues. In germline, CDR1 is MDHEN, CDR2 SYDVKM. The chain's CDR3 is CASGKADRVGF. The CDR3 nucleotides are TGTGCCAGCGGAAAGGCGGACAGGGTGGGCTTT.

This clone was recorded once. The V gene is TRBV28, the J gene TRBJ1-4; no firm D call. The CDR3 contains 12 residues. Per the germline V gene, CDR1 is MDHEN and CDR2 is SYDVKM. The V and J ends lost 5 bases and 10 bases respectively, with 11 bases between them. The CDR3 loop is CASSPTLAKLFF. In nucleotides, the CDR3 is TGTGCCAGCAGTCCCACACTAGCAAAACTGTTTTTT.

This chain joins TRBV27 and TRBJ1-1; possible D gene TRBD1, 5 bases. V lost 0 bases, J lost 1 base, and 12 bases lay in between. Germline values: CDR1 MNHEY, CDR2 SMNVEV (reference sequence). The CDR3 length is 16 residues. The CDR3 sequence: CASSLSAGLGNTEAFF. The CDR3 region has the DNA TGTGCCAGCAGTTTATCAGCAGGGCTTGGGAACACTGAAGCTTTCTTT.

The chain employs TRBV5-1 and TRBJ2-2; TRBD2 is a possible D gene (5 bases). The CDR3 loop spans 15 amino acids. V was pared by 2 bases and J by 0 bases, with 8 bases between. Germline CDR1 and CDR2: SGHRS and YFSETQ. The CDR3 loop is CASSLAEPNTGELFF. For the CDR3, the DNA is TGCGCCAGCAGCTTAGCGGAGCCGAACACCGGGGAGCTGTTTTTT.

J is TRBJ2-1 and V is TRBV19, with 9 bases aligning to TRBD1. The CDR3 spans 15 residues. CDR1 and CDR2 from the germline V gene are LNHDA and SQIVND (reference sequence). Trimming cost V 9 bases and J 8 bases; bases outside gene matches: 14. CDR3 protein: CASSRDRVLIYEQFF. The CDR3 DNA follows: TGTGCCAGCTCGAGGGACAGGGTCCTTATCTATGAGCAGTTCTTC.

The chain uses TRBV4-3 and TRBJ1-2, with D possibly TRBD1 on 5 matching bases. The V end was cut by 3 bases, the J end by 7 bases, with 18 bases between. There are 15 residues in the CDR3. Germline-derived CDR1 and CDR2 are LGHNA and YSLEER. CDR3 region: CASSQWGAQGGGYTF. The CDR3, as DNA: TGCGCCAGCAGCCAGTGGGGCGCGCAGGGTGGTGGCTACACCTTC.

The rearrangement uses TRBV18 and TRBJ1-3; D may be TRBD1 (6 bases). The CDR3 has 14 amino acids. Germline CDR1 is KGHSH and CDR2 is LQKENI. Deletions cut 3 bases from V and 2 bases from J, with 8 bases between. For the CDR3, the DNA is TGTGCCAGCTCACCTCAGGGGACTGGAAACACCATATATTTT. Amino acid sequence: CASSPQGTGNTIYF.

This clone was detected only once. The rearrangement joins TRBV6-2 or TRBV6-3 to TRBJ2-1; TRBD2 agrees at 11 bases. The germline CDR1 and CDR2 sequences are MNHEY and SVGEGT. The CDR3 is 14 amino acids. With 6 bases clipped from V and 5 bases from J, the junction kept 3 bases outside the gene matches. CDR3 in amino acids: CASSRLAGNNEQFF. CDR3 sequence (DNA): TGTGCCAGCAGCCGACTAGCGGGGAACAATGAGCAGTTCTTC.

This clone was counted a few times. The chain links TRBV19 to TRBJ1-4, with TRBD1 matching over 7 bases. CDR3 length: 15 amino acids. Germline lookup yields CDR1 LNHDA and CDR2 SQIVND (reference sequence). After removal of 3 bases from V and 4 bases from J, the junction contained 5 bases not matched to a gene. The CDR3 bases are TGTGCCAGTAGTATCCGGCAGGGGGATAATGAAAAACTGTTTTTT. It is translated as CASSIRQGDNEKLFF.

The CDR3 spells CASSLMREIRNEQFF. The CDR3 nucleotides are TGTGCCAGCAGTTTAATGCGGGAAATTAGGAATGAGCAGTTCTTC. The chain has TRBV27 and TRBJ2-1, with a tentative D call TRBD2 (6 bases). The CDR3 consists of 15 residues. The germline V gene has CDR1 MNHEY and CDR2 SMNVEV (reference sequence). Trimming shortened V by 2 bases and J by 7 bases, and 15 bases separated the two germline ends.